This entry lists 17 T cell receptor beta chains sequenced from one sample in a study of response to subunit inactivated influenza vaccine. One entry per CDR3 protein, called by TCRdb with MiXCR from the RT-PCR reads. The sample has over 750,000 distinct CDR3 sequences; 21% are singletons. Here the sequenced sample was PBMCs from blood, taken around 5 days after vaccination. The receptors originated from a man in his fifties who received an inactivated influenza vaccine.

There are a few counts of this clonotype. The CDR3 DNA sequence: TGTGCCAGCAGTCTCACTAGCGGGGTGATCCGGGATACGCAGTATTTT. Protein product: CASSLTSGVIRDTQYF. The V and J genes are TRBV6-1 and TRBJ2-3; the match to TRBD2 covers 10 bases. Trimming took 5 bases from V and 6 from J; bases not matched to a gene: 11. CDR1 is MNHNS and CDR2 is SASEGT in the germline V gene. CDR3 length equals 16 residues.

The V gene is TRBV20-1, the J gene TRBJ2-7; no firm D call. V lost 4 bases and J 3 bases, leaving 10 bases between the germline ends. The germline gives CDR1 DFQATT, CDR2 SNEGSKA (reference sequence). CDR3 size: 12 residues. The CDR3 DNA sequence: TGCAGTGCTATCCCCCACAGCTACGAGCAGTACTTC. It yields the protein CSAIPHSYEQYF.

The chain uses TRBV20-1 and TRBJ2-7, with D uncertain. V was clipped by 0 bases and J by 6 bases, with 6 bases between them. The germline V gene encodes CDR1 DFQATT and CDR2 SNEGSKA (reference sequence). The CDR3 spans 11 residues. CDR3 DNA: TGCAGTGCTAGAGAGGTCCGCGAGCAGTACTTC. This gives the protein CSAREVREQYF.

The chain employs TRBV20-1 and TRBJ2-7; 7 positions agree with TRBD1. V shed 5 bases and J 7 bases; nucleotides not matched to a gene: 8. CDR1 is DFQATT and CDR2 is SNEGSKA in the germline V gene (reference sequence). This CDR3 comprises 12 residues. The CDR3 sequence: CSAGRQGGEQYF. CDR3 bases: TGCAGTGCTGGGCGACAGGGTGGGGAGCAGTACTTC.

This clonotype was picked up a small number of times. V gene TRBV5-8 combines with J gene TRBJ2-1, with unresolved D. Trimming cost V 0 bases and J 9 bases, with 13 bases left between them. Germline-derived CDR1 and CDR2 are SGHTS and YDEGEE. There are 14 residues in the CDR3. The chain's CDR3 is CASSLGFSGAEQFF. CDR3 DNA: TGTGCCAGCAGCTTGGGTTTTTCGGGTGCTGAGCAGTTCTTC. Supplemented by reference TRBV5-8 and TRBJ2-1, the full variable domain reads EAGVTQSPTHLIKTRGQQATLRCSPISGHTSVYWYQQALGLGLQFLLWYDEGEERNRGNFPPRFSGRQFPNYSSELNVNALELEDSALYLCASSLGFSGAEQFFGPGTRLTVL.

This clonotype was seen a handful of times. Here the CDR3 reads CASSRGMDTQYF. The CDR3 region has the DNA TGTGCCAGCAGTAGAGGGATGGATACGCAGTATTTT. The V gene is TRBV2, the J gene TRBJ2-3; D may be TRBD2 (5 bases). The CDR3 has 12 amino acids. V dropped 5 bases and J dropped 6 bases, with 9 bases sitting between them. Germline CDR1 SNHLY, CDR2 FYNNEI. Variable domain in full (rest from reference TRBV2 and TRBJ2-3): EPEVTQTPSHQVTQMGQEVILRCVPISNHLYFYWYRQILGQKVEFLVSFYNNEISEKSEIFDDQFSVERPDGSNFTLKIRSTKLEDSAMYFCASSRGMDTQYFGPGTRLTVL.

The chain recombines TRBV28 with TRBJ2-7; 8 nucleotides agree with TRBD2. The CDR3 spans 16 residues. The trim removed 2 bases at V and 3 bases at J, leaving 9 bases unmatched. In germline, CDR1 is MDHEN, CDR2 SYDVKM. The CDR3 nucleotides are TGTGCCAGCAGTTTAAGAGAGCGGGAGAAACTCTACGAGCAGTACTTC. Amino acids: CASSLREREKLYEQYF.

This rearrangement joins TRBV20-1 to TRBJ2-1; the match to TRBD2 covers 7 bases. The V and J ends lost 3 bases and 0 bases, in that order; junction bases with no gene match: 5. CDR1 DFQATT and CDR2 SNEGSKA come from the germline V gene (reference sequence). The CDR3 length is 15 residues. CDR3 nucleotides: TGCAGTGCTAGGGCGGGAGAAAGCTCCTACAATGAGCAGTTCTTC. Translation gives CSARAGESSYNEQFF.

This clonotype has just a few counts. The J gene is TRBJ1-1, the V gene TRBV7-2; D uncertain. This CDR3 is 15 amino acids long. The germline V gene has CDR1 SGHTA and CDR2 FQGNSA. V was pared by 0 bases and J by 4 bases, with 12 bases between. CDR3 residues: CASSLARGSGTEAFF. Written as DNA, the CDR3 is TGTGCCAGCAGCTTAGCGCGTGGGTCGGGCACTGAAGCTTTCTTT.

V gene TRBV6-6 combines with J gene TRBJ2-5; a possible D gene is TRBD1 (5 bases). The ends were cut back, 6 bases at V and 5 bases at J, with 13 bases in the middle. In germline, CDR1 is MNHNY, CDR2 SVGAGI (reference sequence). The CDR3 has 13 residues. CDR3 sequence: CASSRYWGETQYF. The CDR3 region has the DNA TGTGCCAGCAGCCGGTACTGGGGCGAGACCCAGTACTTC.

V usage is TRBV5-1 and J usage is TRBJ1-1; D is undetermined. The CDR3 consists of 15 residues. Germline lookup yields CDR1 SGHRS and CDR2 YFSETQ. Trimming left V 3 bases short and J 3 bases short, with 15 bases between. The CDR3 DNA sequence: TGCGCCAGCAGCTGGGGAGCTGATGTGGACACTGAAGCTTTCTTT. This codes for CASSWGADVDTEAFF.

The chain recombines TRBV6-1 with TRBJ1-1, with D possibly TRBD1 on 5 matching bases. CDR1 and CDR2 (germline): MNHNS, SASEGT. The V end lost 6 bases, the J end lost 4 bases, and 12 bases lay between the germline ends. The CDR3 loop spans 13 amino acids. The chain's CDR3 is CASRSDGGTEAFF. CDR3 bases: TGTGCCAGCAGGTCGGACGGGGGCACTGAAGCTTTCTTT.

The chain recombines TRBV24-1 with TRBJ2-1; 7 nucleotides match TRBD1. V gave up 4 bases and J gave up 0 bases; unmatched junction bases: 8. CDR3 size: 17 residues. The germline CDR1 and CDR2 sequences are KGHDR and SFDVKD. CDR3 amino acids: CATSEQGQTSSYNEQFF. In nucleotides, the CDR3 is TGTGCCACCAGTGAGCAGGGACAGACGAGCTCCTACAATGAGCAGTTCTTC.

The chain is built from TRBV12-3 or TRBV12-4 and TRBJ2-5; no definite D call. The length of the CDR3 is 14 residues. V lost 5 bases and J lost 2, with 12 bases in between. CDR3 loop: CASSRSGVQETQYF. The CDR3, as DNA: TGTGCCAGCAGTCGATCCGGCGTACAAGAGACCCAGTACTTC.

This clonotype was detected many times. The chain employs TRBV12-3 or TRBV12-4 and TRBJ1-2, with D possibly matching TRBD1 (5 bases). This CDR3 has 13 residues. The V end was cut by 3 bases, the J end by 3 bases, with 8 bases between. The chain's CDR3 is CASSFGRDYGYTF. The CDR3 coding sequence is TGTGCCAGCAGTTTCGGCAGGGACTATGGCTACACCTTC.

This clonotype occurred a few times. DNA of the CDR3: TGTGCCTGGAGTGCCGGGACTAGCGGGAAGAATGAGCAGTTCTTC. Residues: CAWSAGTSGKNEQFF. The V and J genes are TRBV30 and TRBJ2-1; 13 nucleotides agree with TRBD2. CDR3 length: 15 residues. V shed 1 base and J 7 bases; nucleotides not matched to a gene: 4. Germline V CDR1 and CDR2: GTSNPN, SVGIG (reference sequence).

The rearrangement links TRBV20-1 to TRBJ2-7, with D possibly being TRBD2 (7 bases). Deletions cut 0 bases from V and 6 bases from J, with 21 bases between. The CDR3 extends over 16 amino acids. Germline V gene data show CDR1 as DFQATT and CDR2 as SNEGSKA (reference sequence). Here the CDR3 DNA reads TGCAGTGCTAGAGAATTGGGCGCGGGGGCTTGGGTCGAGCAGTACTTC. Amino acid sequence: CSARELGAGAWVEQYF.